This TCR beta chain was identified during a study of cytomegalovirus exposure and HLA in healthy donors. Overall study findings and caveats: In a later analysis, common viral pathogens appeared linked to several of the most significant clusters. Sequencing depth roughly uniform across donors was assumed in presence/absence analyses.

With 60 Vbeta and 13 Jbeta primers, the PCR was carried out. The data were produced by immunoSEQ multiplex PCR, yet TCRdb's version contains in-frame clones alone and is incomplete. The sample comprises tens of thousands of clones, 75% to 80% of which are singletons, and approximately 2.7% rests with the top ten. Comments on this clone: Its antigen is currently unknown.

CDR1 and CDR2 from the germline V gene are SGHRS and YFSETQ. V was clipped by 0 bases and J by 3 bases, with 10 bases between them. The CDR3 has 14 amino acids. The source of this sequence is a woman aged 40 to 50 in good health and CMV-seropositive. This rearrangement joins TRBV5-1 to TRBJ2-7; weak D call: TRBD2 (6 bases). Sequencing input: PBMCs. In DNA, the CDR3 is TGCGCCAGCAGCTTGGATGCGCGGGGCTACGAGCAGTACTTC. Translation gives CASSLDARGYEQYF.